This TCR beta chain appears in the sequencing data of a study of shared clonotypes between healthy human individuals. CD8 cells classed as naive were CD45RO-negative and positively selected for CCR7, excluding terminally differentiated effector memory CD45RA+ cells. The repertoire was sequenced with immunoSEQ multiplex PCR; TCRdb's copy has only in-frame clones and lacks some. The sample lists hundreds of thousands of clones; about 96% were seen once. Trimming pared 3 bases from V and 4 bases from J, leaving 13 bases between. CDR1 and CDR2 (germline): SEHNR, FQNEAQ (reference sequence). The CDR3 spans 15 residues.

Input material: naive CD8+ T cells sorted from blood. The chain is built from TRBV7-9 and TRBJ2-1, with D perhaps matching TRBD1 (5 bases). This receptor was obtained from a man in his thirties or forties in good health. CDR3 in amino acids: CASSLGPRQYNEQFF. The CDR3, as DNA: TGTGCCAGCAGCTTGGGTCCGAGACAGTACAATGAGCAGTTCTTC.